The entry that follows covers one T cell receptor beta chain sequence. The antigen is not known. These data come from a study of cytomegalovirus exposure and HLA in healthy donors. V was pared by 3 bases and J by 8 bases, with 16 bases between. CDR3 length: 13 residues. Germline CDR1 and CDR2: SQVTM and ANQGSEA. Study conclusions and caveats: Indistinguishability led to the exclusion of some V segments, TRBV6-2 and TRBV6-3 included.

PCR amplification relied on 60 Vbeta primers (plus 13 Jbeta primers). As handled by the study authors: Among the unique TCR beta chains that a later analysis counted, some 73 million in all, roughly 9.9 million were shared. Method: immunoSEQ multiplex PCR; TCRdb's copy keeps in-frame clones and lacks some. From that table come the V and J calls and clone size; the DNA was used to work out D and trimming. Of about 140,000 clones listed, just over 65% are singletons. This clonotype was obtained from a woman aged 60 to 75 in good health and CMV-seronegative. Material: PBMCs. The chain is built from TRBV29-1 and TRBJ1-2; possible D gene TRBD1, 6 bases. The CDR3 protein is CSVEGGQGGGYTF. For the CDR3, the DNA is TGCAGCGTTGAGGGGGGGCAAGGAGGAGGCTACACCTTC.